This T cell receptor (beta chain) was recorded in a study of T cells in Graves' hyperthyroidism and ophthalmopathy. Study details: The blood sample was taken at first diagnosis, before treatment began. Points from the study as a whole: Most thyroid clonotypes expanded above 0.001 were also detected in blood.

TCR beta CDR3 regions were amplified from RNA transcripts. In the first-round RT-PCR of the TCR CDR3, the HTBI primer set was used. TCRdb called the multiplex PCR reads again in MiXCR, with one record for every CDR3 protein. The sample has about 290,000 distinct CDR3 sequences, around 20% seen once; the top ten hold less than 45%. This clonotype was recorded many times. Its cognate antigen is unknown. Researchers barred patients who had uncontrolled infection, other autoimmune disease, pregnancy or lactation. The clonotype was recovered from a man in his fifties with Graves' ophthalmopathy. Sequenced: blood.

DNA for the CDR3: TGTGCCAGCAGCTGGCCAGGACTAGCGCCGGGTGATGAGCAGTTCTTC. Its protein is CASSWPGLAPGDEQFF. The rearrangement links TRBV7-2 to TRBJ2-1, with 9 bases aligning to TRBD2. After removal of 4 bases from V and 8 bases from J, the junction contained 12 bases not matched to a gene. The CDR3 runs to 16 residues. CDR1 is SGHTA, CDR2 FQGNSA, per germline.